This T cell receptor (beta chain) derives from a study of T cells in women clearing cervical HPV infection. TCRdb keeps only in-frame clones here, not all; method: immunoSEQ multiplex PCR. Recorded for this sample: 25,000 to 35,000 clones. The source of this sequence is a woman between 18 and 70 years old with a cervical HPV16 infection that either progressed to CIN3+ or cleared (not recorded which). Material for sequencing was blood buffy coat.

The covered CDR3 bases are TGCAGCGTTGAACCCCACCCCACAGGGTCGGGCGATACAGATACG. This encodes CSVEPHPTGSGDTDT. The entire CDR3 is CSVEPHPTGSGDTDTQYF. The chain couples TRBV29-1 to TRBJ2-3; tentatively, D is TRBD1 (6 bases). The read gets to within 3 residues of the CDR3 end, and the germline J gene fills in the rest. V shed 2 bases and J shed 3 bases, with 24 bases lying between them. Germline-derived CDR1 and CDR2 are SQVTM and ANQGSEA. The CDR3 runs 18 residues.